This T cell receptor (beta chain) was found in a study of cytomegalovirus exposure and HLA in healthy donors. PCR involved 60 Vbeta and 13 Jbeta primers. Only in-frame clones appear in the TCRdb table, and some are missing; sequencing was by immunoSEQ multiplex PCR. Here the sample spans approximately 180,000 clones, approximately 82% being singletons. The germline V gene encodes CDR1 SGHTA and CDR2 FQGNSA. Between the trimmed V and J ends, which lost 7 bases and 0 bases, there was a span of 13 bases. The CDR3 runs 14 residues. This TCR was sampled from a woman between 18 and 30 years old in good health and CMV-seronegative. The sequencing sample was made of PBMCs. The chain joins TRBV7-2 to TRBJ2-7, with a tentative D call TRBD2 (5 bases). CDR3 DNA: TGTGCCAGCACCGACTATCTTCTCTCCTACGAGCAGTACTTC. Protein product: CASTDYLLSYEQYF.